What follows are 7 T cell receptor beta chains derived from one specimen sequenced in a study of T cell responses to AZD1222 COVID-19 vaccine (dated by TCRdb to about 2021). This specimen's time point label, interpreted: baseline before first vaccination. Libraries were made using the immunoSEQ multiplex PCR assay. TCRdb stores this immuneACCESS table with in-frame sequences only. Part of the clones is absent; in the studies checked, under half of the shortfall reflects unresolved V genes, and no reason is known for the rest. The sample table records about 120,000 clones; approximately 90% of these occur just once. The ten largest clones take up roughly 4.5% of the sample. Sequencing used peripheral blood, obtained on day 0 of AZD1222 vaccination. Source of these receptors: an adult in good health.

A word on this clone: One junction end does not reproduce the germline sequence, and a read error may be involved. The gene calls are TRBV15 and TRBJ2-2; tentatively, D is TRBD1 or TRBD2 (5 bases each). The germline V gene encodes CDR1 LNHNV and CDR2 YYDKDF (reference sequence). CDR3 length equals 16 residues. DNA for the CDR3: TGTGCCACCAGCAGAGAGTCTGGGGATGGGGCCGGGAAGCTGTTTTTT. This gives the protein CATSRESGDGAGKLFF. Using reference TRBV15 and TRBJ2-2 for the parts outside the CDR3, the full variable domain is DAMVIQNPRYQVTQFGKPVTLSCSQTLNHNVMYWYQQKSSQAPKLLFHYYDKDFNNEADTPDNFQSRRPNTSFCFLDIRSPGLGDTAMYLCATSRESGDGAGKLFFGEGSRLTVL.

The chain employs TRBV2 and TRBJ2-5, with D possibly TRBD2 on 5 matching bases. Trimming left V 8 bases short and J 2 bases short, with 15 bases between. This CDR3 has 14 amino acids. Germline assignment: CDR1 SNHLY and CDR2 FYNNEI. CDR3 in DNA: TGTGCCAGCTCCCGGACTCAGTTACAAGAGACCCAGTACTTC. It encodes CASSRTQLQETQYF.

This clone appeared once. The chain is built from TRBV27 and TRBJ2-2; D might be TRBD1 (6 bases). The CDR3 is made up of 16 amino acids. Trimming left V 4 bases short and J 2 bases short, with 14 bases between. CDR1 and CDR2 from the germline V gene are MNHEY and SMNVEV (reference sequence). The CDR3 bases are TGTGCCAGCAGTTCTGCCGGGACACTAAACACCGGGGAGCTGTTTTTT. It is translated as CASSSAGTLNTGELFF.

A word on this clone: One junction end disagrees with the germline gene, perhaps due to a read error. The genes are TRBV20-1 and TRBJ2-7, with D uncertain. Germline V lookup: CDR1 DFQATT, CDR2 SNEGSKA (reference sequence). This CDR3 comprises 9 residues. This CDR3 reads CSAIYEQYF. CDR3 DNA sequence: TGCAGCGCTATCTACGAGCAGTACTTC.

This rearrangement joins TRBV5-6 to TRBJ2-5, with D perhaps given as TRBD1 or TRBD2 (5 bases each). Germline CDR1 and CDR2: SGHDT and YYEEEE. The CDR3 length is 15 residues. The V and J ends lost 3 bases and 7 bases respectively, with 19 bases between them. This CDR3 is CASSWGWKNSGTQYF. CDR3 in DNA: TGTGCCAGCAGCTGGGGGTGGAAAAATTCGGGGACCCAGTACTTC. Together with reference TRBV5-6 and TRBJ2-5, the CDR3 gives the full variable domain: DAGVTQSPTHLIKTRGQQVTLRCSPKSGHDTVSWYQQALGQGPQFIFQYYEEEERQRGNFPDRFSGHQFPNYSSELNVNALLLGDSALYLCASSWGWKNSGTQYFGPGTRLLVL.

The rearrangement joins TRBV3-1 (or the pseudogene TRBV3-2) to TRBJ1-1, with D unclear. The CDR3 has 11 amino acids. Trimming removed 7 bases at V and 6 bases at J, with 9 bases between. Germline loops: CDR1 LGHDT, CDR2 YNNKEL (reference sequence). The DNA of the CDR3 is TGTGCCAGCATGGCGGCGGCTGAAGCTTTCTTT. It is translated as CASMAAAEAFF.

The V and J genes are TRBV6-2 or TRBV6-3 and TRBJ2-3; D is possibly TRBD1 (5 bases). Trimming took 5 bases from V and 5 from J, leaving 8 bases between them. This CDR3 is 12 amino acids long. The germline V gene encodes CDR1 MNHEY and CDR2 SVGEGT. Here the CDR3 DNA reads TGTGCCAGCAGTCGTAGGGGAGATACGCAGTATTTT. This sequence encodes CASSRRGDTQYF.